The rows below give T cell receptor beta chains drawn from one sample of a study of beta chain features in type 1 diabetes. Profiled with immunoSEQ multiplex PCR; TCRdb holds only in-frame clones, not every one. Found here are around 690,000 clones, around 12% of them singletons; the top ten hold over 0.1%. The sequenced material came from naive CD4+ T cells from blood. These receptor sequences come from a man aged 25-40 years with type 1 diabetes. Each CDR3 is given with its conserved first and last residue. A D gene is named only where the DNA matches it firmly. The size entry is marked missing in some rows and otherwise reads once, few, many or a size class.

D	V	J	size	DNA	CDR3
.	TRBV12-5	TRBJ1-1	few	TGTGCTAGTGGTTCCCTGGCCCCAACCACTGAAGCTTTCTTT	CASGSLAPTTEAFF
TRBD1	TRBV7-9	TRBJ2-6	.	TGTGCCAGCAGCTCAGGACAGGGGTTTGGGGCCAACGTCCTGACTTTC	CASSSGQGFGANVLTF
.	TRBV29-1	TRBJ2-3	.	TGCAGCGTGCCCACAGGGTCTAACACAGATACGCAGTATTTT	CSVPTGSNTDTQYF
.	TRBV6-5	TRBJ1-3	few	TGTGCCAGCGGACAGGGAAACACCATATATTTT	CASGQGNTIYF
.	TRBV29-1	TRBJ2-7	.	TGCAGCGTTGTTCTAGCATACTCATCCTACGAGCAGTACTTC	CSVVLAYSSYEQYF
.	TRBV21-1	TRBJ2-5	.	TGTGCCAGCAGCAAAGTGAGGGGGAAAGAGACCCAGTACTTC	CASSKVRGKETQYF
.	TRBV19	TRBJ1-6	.	TGTGCCAGTAGTGAGGTCGGGGGCCGTGGAAATTCACCCCTCCACTTT	CASSEVGGRGNSPLHF
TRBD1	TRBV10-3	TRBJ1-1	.	TGTGCCATTAGACAGGGGGGAACCCTGAACACTGAAGCTTTCTTT	CAIRQGGTLNTEAFF
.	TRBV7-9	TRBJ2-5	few	TGTGCCAGCAGCTTAAAGACAGACCTAAGGGGAGAGACCCAGTACTTC	CASSLKTDLRGETQYF
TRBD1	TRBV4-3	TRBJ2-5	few	TGCGCCAGCAGCCAAGGCAGGGGGCAAGAGACCCAGTACTTC	CASSQGRGQETQYF
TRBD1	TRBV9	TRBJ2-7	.	TGTGCCAGCAGCGCCTGGGACAGTCAGAGCTCCTACGAGCAGTACTTC	CASSAWDSQSSYEQYF
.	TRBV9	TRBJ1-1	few	TGTGCCAGCAGCTCTTCAGGGGTTACAACTGAAGCTTTCTTT	CASSSSGVTTEAFF
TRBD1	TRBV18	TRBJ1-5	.	TGTGCCAGCGGGGGACAGACCGATCAGCCCCAGCATTTT	CASGGQTDQPQHF
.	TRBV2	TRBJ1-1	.	TGTGCCAGCAACGAGGATTACACTGAAGCTTTCTTT	CASNEDYTEAFF
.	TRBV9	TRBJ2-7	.	TGTGCCAGCAGCGCGAGCGGGCATCGAGGGAGCTCCTACGAGCAGTACTTC	CASSASGHRGSSYEQYF
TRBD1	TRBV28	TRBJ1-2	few	TGTGCCAGCAGCGTAGGGACAGGGGCCTATGGCTACACCTTC	CASSVGTGAYGYTF
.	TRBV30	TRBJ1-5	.	TGTGCCTGGAGAATAGGAGGGCTGGGGCAGCCCCAGCATTTT	CAWRIGGLGQPQHF
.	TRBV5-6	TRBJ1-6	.	TGTGCCAGCAGCTTGCGAGGGAATAATTCACCCCTCCACTTT	CASSLRGNNSPLHF
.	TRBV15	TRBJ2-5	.	TGTGCCACCAGCAGAGTAATCTCGGCAGCGCCGTACTTC	CATSRVISAAPYF
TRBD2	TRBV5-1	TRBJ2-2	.	TGCGCCAGCAGCTTGGCCACTAGCGGGGACACCGGGGAGCTGTTTTTT	CASSLATSGDTGELFF